This TCR beta chain was obtained from a study of PD-1 blockade in classical Hodgkin lymphoma. Study conclusions and caveats: Newly diagnosed patients had diversity similar to the baseline diversity of complete responders. Patients excluded were those beginning nivolumab under 1 year after ASCT. Possibly reflecting disease activity or prior therapy, repertoire differences have causes that remain undefined. CD4+ TCR diversity rose significantly by C4D1, and CD8+ TCR diversity did not.

Produced via immunoSEQ multiplex PCR; TCRdb's table is partial and in-frame only. Among 26,000 or so clones listed, around two thirds were seen once. All the patients suffered relapse after autologous stem cell transplantation, and brentuximab vedotin exposure differed. The CDR3 length is 15 residues. In germline, CDR1 is MGHRA, CDR2 YSYEKL. As to this clone: Its antigen is unidentified.

The source was peripheral blood mononuclear cells (PBMCs), collected before the second cycle of nivolumab. The chain recombines TRBV4-1 with TRBJ2-5, with TRBD2 matching over 8 bases. The end of the DNA fits TRBJ2-7 better, so the J call may be wrong. The receptor comes from a human donor with classical Hodgkin lymphoma. DNA of the CDR3: TGCGCCAGCAGCCAAGGCTCGGCTAGCGGGTACGAGCAGTACTTC. Amino acid sequence: CASSQGSASGYEQYF.